The 21 T cell receptor beta chains in this list originate from one sample, sequenced in a study of control samples from healthy donors and cancer patients. The assay was immunoSEQ multiplex PCR, and TCRdb's table has in-frame clones only and misses some. Among about 190,000 clones, about 90% were seen once, and the ten largest hold roughly 1.9%. The specimen sequenced was blood. The receptor set was obtained from a man aged 30 to 39 in good health.

This chain links TRBV18 with TRBJ2-2; no clear D. The germline V and J ends were trimmed by 3 bases and 0 bases, with 11 bases remaining between them. CDR1 and CDR2 from the germline V gene are KGHSH and LQKENI. This CDR3 has 16 amino acids. The CDR3 spells CASSPQVAPNTGELFF. The CDR3 bases are TGTGCCAGCTCACCCCAGGTGGCACCGAACACCGGGGAGCTGTTTTTT. The entire variable domain, with the rest obtained from reference TRBV18 and TRBJ2-2, is as follows: NAGVMQNPRHLVRRRGQEARLRCSPMKGHSHVYWYRQLPEEGLKFMVYLQKENIIDESGMPKERFSAEFPKEGPSILRIQQVVRGDSAAYFCASSPQVAPNTGELFFGEGSRLTVL.

J is TRBJ2-3 and V is TRBV5-1, with 10 bases that match TRBD2. Looked up from germline, CDR1 is SGHRS and CDR2 is YFSETQ. This CDR3 is 15 amino acids long. After removal of 4 bases from V and 3 bases from J, the junction contained 5 bases not matched to a gene. The CDR3: CASSVGLAATDTQYF. CDR3 in DNA: TGCGCCAGCAGCGTCGGACTAGCGGCTACAGATACGCAGTATTTT.

V and J are TRBV7-9 and TRBJ2-3, with 8 bases that match TRBD2. With V trimmed by 5 bases and J by 0 bases, 4 bases remained unmatched. Per the germline V gene, CDR1 is SEHNR and CDR2 is FQNEAQ (reference sequence). The CDR3 has 15 residues. CDR3 residues: CASSPPGGSTDTQYF. CDR3 coding DNA: TGTGCCAGCAGCCCTCCGGGGGGGAGCACAGATACGCAGTATTTT.

The V gene is TRBV12-3 or TRBV12-4, the J gene TRBJ1-1; D not certain. Trimming removed 6 bases from V and 4 bases from J, with 6 bases in between. This CDR3 region has 11 residues. The CDR3 DNA reads TGTGCCAGCAGCCAAACCACTGAAGCTTTCTTT. Protein sequence: CASSQTTEAFF.

Only one count was recorded for this clone. This sequence joins TRBV11-1 and TRBJ2-1, with no clear D. The germline V and J ends were trimmed by 0 bases and 4 bases, with 7 bases remaining between them. Germline lookup yields CDR1 SGHAT and CDR2 FQDESV (reference sequence). This CDR3 spans 14 amino acids. CDR3 nucleotides: TGTGCCAGCAGCTTAGCGTCCAGATACAATGAGCAGTTCTTC. Its translation: CASSLASRYNEQFF.

The gene calls are TRBV24-1 and TRBJ2-1, with D possibly being TRBD2 (5 bases). The CDR3 loop spans 13 amino acids. Germline values: CDR1 KGHDR, CDR2 SFDVKD. V was shortened by 7 bases and J by 1 base, with 7 bases between the two germline ends. As DNA, the CDR3 is TGTGCCACCAGGGACTCTTCCTACAATGAGCAGTTCTTC. Protein: CATRDSSYNEQFF.

This sequence joins TRBV10-1 and TRBJ1-1; the D gene is possibly TRBD1 (5 bases). Trimming left V 6 bases short and J 0 bases short, with 8 bases between. CDR1 is WNHNN, CDR2 SYGVQD, per germline (reference sequence). The length of the CDR3 is 13 residues. CDR3 protein: CASRGTVNTEAFF. CDR3 sequence (DNA): TGCGCCAGCAGGGGGACGGTGAACACTGAAGCTTTCTTT.

The V call is TRBV9, the J call TRBJ2-3; 10 nucleotides agree with TRBD2. The ends lost 0 bases at V and 3 bases at J; junction bases unmatched: 4. CDR3 length: 16 amino acids. In germline, CDR1 is SGDLS, CDR2 YYNGEE. This CDR3 reads CASSVAQRGGTDTQYF. DNA of the CDR3: TGTGCCAGCAGCGTAGCCCAGCGGGGGGGGACAGATACGCAGTATTTT.

The genes are TRBV13 and TRBJ1-4; D may be TRBD1 (5 bases). Germline V gene lookup returns CDR1 PRHDT and CDR2 FYEKMQ (reference sequence). Trimming took 2 bases from V and 7 from J, leaving 17 bases between them. The CDR3 consists of 16 residues. Written as DNA, the CDR3 is TGTGCCAGCAGCTTAAAGGCGGGCAGGGCGCGTGAAAAACTGTTTTTT. Translated, it gives CASSLKAGRAREKLFF.

The rearrangement joins TRBV7-6 to TRBJ2-3, with 7 bases lining up with TRBD2. The length of the CDR3 is 13 residues. CDR1 is SGHVS and CDR2 is FNYEAQ in the germline V gene. V trimming: 5 bases; J trimming: 5 bases; junction bases outside the gene matches: 4. CDR3 sequence (DNA): TGTGCCAGCAGCCGGGAGGTGCAAGATACGCAGTATTTT. This encodes CASSREVQDTQYF.

This chain connects TRBV6-2 or TRBV6-3 to TRBJ2-7, with 8 bases fitting TRBD2. The length of the CDR3 is 15 residues. Germline V lookup: CDR1 MNHEY, CDR2 SVGEGT. V lost 0 bases to trimming and J lost 4 bases; unmatched junction nucleotides: 5. In DNA, the CDR3 is TGTGCCAGCAGTTACTCGATGCGGGGGGTATACGAGCAGTACTTC. This sequence encodes CASSYSMRGVYEQYF.

The V and J genes are TRBV5-1 and TRBJ2-5, with 9 bases matching TRBD2. The CDR3 consists of 15 residues. In germline, CDR1 is SGHRS, CDR2 YFSETQ. V trimming: 0 bases; J trimming: 1 base; junction bases outside the gene matches: 1. CDR3 sequence: CASSLVAGAQETQYF. The CDR3 DNA follows: TGCGCCAGCAGCTTGGTAGCGGGGGCCCAAGAGACCCAGTACTTC.

CDR3 amino acids: CSVSGLAKNIQYF. CDR3 nucleotides: TGCAGCGTTTCTGGTCTAGCCAAAAACATTCAGTACTTC. This rearrangement joins TRBV29-1 to TRBJ2-4, with D unresolved. The germline V gene encodes CDR1 SQVTM and CDR2 ANQGSEA. V was trimmed by 5 bases and J by 0 bases, leaving 8 bases between them. This CDR3 region has 13 residues.

The chain employs TRBV11-2 and TRBJ2-3; 8 nucleotides line up with TRBD1. The CDR3 extends over 16 amino acids. V lost 1 base, J lost 2 bases, and 5 bases stayed unmatched. The germline gives CDR1 SGHAT, CDR2 FQNNGV. Here the CDR3 DNA reads TGTGCCAGCAGCTTAGCCCGGGACAGGTTCACAGATACGCAGTATTTT. This translates into CASSLARDRFTDTQYF. Drawing the rest from reference TRBV11-2 and TRBJ2-3, the complete variable domain is EAGVAQSPRYKIIEKRQSVAFWCNPISGHATLYWYQQILGQGPKLLIQFQNNGVVDDSQLPKDRFSAERLKGVDSTLKIQPAKLEDSAVYLCASSLARDRFTDTQYFGPGTRLTVL.

Here the CDR3 reads CASSYTRQGNTEAFF. The CDR3 nucleotides read TGTGCCAGCAGTTACACAAGACAGGGGAACACTGAAGCTTTCTTT. The rearrangement joins TRBV6-5 to TRBJ1-1, with 7 nucleotides matching TRBD1. The CDR3 loop spans 15 amino acids. The V segment lost 2 bases and the J segment 1 base; nucleotides outside the gene matches: 4. Germline CDR1 and CDR2: MNHEY and SVGAGI.

The chain carries TRBV7-9 and TRBJ1-6; 9 positions agree with TRBD1. This CDR3 comprises 14 residues. Germline trimming cut 3 bases from V and 9 bases from J; bases unmatched to any gene: 3. The V gene's germline CDR1 is SEHNR and CDR2 FQNEAQ (reference sequence). The CDR3 DNA follows: TGTGCCAGCAGCTTTTGGACAGGGGTTTCACCCCTCCACTTT. This codes for CASSFWTGVSPLHF. Filled out from reference TRBV7-9 and TRBJ1-6, the complete variable domain reads DTGVSQNPRHKITKRGQNVTFRCDPISEHNRLYWYRQTLGQGPEFLTYFQNEAQLEKSRLLSDRFSAERPKGSFSTLEIQRTEQGDSAMYLCASSFWTGVSPLHFGNGTRLTVT.

V is TRBV6-5 and J is TRBJ1-1; possible D gene TRBD1, 5 bases. Trimming shortened V by 5 bases and J by 7 bases, and 14 bases separated the two germline ends. The germline V gene encodes CDR1 MNHEY and CDR2 SVGAGI. The CDR3 totals 13 residues. The CDR3 here is CASSRRLQDEAFF. In DNA form, the CDR3 reads TGTGCCAGCAGTCGACGACTACAGGATGAAGCTTTCTTT.

CDR3 in amino acids: CASSVAGPANTIYF. CDR3 nucleotides: TGTGCCAGCAGCGTTGCCGGCCCAGCCAACACCATATATTTT. The V and J genes are TRBV9 and TRBJ1-3; D remains ambiguous. CDR1 and CDR2 (germline): SGDLS, YYNGEE. V shed 2 bases and J shed 7 bases, with 13 bases lying between them. The CDR3 sequence is 14 residues long.

As for this clone: Other DNA sequences in this sample translate to the same CDR3. This chain connects TRBV27 to TRBJ1-2; a weak D match, TRBD1 (6 bases). Trimming removed 6 bases at V and 8 bases at J, with 22 bases between. Per the germline V gene, CDR1 is MNHEY and CDR2 is SMNVEV (reference sequence). CDR3 length equals 15 residues. The CDR3 DNA is TGTGCCAGCAGCCCATCCGGGGGGGGCCAAGGGGGCTACACCTTC. This translates into CASSPSGGGQGGYTF.

This clone was recorded only once. This CDR3 reads CASRLQGTEAFF. Here the CDR3 DNA reads TGTGCCAGCAGACTCCAGGGGACTGAAGCTTTCTTT. The V gene is TRBV28, the J gene TRBJ1-1; a possible D gene is TRBD1 (6 bases). CDR1 is MDHEN, CDR2 SYDVKM, per germline. The V and J ends lost 6 bases and 5 bases respectively, with 10 bases between them. The CDR3 runs to 12 residues.

The chain has TRBV6-2 or TRBV6-3 and TRBJ2-3, with D unclear. The CDR3 spans 16 residues. With 0 bases removed from V and 4 bases from J, the gap between germline ends came to 14 bases. From germline, CDR1 is MNHEY and CDR2 SVGEGT. CDR3: CASSYSRTTPPDTQYF. The CDR3 bases are TGTGCCAGCAGTTACTCTAGGACCACGCCACCAGATACGCAGTATTTT.